Following are 14 T cell receptor beta chains from one sample sequenced in a study of shared clonotypes between healthy human individuals. Data came from immunoSEQ multiplex PCR; TCRdb stores just in-frame clones and leaves some out. The sample lists roughly 700,000 clones, around 90% seen once, with 34% in the top ten. Material: memory CD8+ T cells from PBMCs. Subset indicated: CD45RO+ cells pooled with CCR7-negative TemRA cells. Receptors were obtained from a man between 18 and 29 years old in good health. Some clones in this sample may be carry-over from other donors' samples.

The V and J genes are TRBV10-3 and TRBJ2-7; TRBD2 aligns across 11 bases. With 8 bases clipped from V and 4 bases from J, the junction kept 19 bases outside the gene matches. CDR3 length: 18 amino acids. The germline gives CDR1 ENHRY, CDR2 SYGVKD. The DNA of the CDR3 is TGTGCCATCTCCGTGGCAGGGAAGACTAGCGGGGTATCATACGAGCAGTACTTC. Translation: CAISVAGKTSGVSYEQYF.

The chain uses TRBV7-9 and TRBJ2-1, with a tentative D call TRBD2 (5 bases). CDR3 length: 17 amino acids. From germline, CDR1 is SEHNR and CDR2 FQNEAQ (reference sequence). V lost 5 bases and J 2 bases, leaving 19 bases between the germline ends. The CDR3 protein is CASSGVGRSGTYNEQFF. The CDR3 coding sequence is TGTGCCAGCAGCGGAGTAGGAAGAAGCGGAACCTACAATGAGCAGTTCTTC.

In this sample, this clone turned up once. The rearrangement links TRBV28 to TRBJ2-5; a weak D match, TRBD2 (6 bases). Germline V gene sequence: CDR1 MDHEN, CDR2 SYDVKM. The CDR3 spans 15 residues. V was clipped by 6 bases and J by 2 bases, with 16 bases between them. The chain's CDR3 is CASSLFVEGQETQYF. The CDR3 coding sequence is TGTGCCAGCAGCCTCTTCGTGGAGGGACAAGAGACCCAGTACTTC.

CDR3 protein: CASSEVAGWYGYTF. For the CDR3, the DNA is TGTGCCAGCAGTGAAGTGGCAGGCTGGTATGGCTACACCTTC. The chain joins TRBV2 to TRBJ1-2; D uncertain. V gave up 1 base and J gave up 5 bases, with 11 bases separating them. CDR1 is SNHLY, CDR2 FYNNEI, per germline. This CDR3 is built from 14 residues. Variable domain in full (rest from reference TRBV2 and TRBJ1-2): EPEVTQTPSHQVTQMGQEVILRCVPISNHLYFYWYRQILGQKVEFLVSFYNNEISEKSEIFDDQFSVERPDGSNFTLKIRSTKLEDSAMYFCASSEVAGWYGYTFGSGTRLTVV.

The chain links TRBV7-9 to TRBJ2-7, with TRBD1 matching over 12 bases. The CDR3 has 16 residues. With 3 bases clipped from V and 6 bases from J, the junction kept 9 bases outside the gene matches. Germline CDR1 is SEHNR and CDR2 is FQNEAQ (reference sequence). DNA for the CDR3: TGTGCCAGCAGCTTGGGGCCGGGACAGGGGGCGCCCGAGCAGTACTTC. This codes for CASSLGPGQGAPEQYF.

Only one count was recorded for this clone. J is TRBJ1-1 and V is TRBV29-1; weak D call: TRBD1 (6 bases). CDR1 is SQVTM and CDR2 is ANQGSEA in the germline V gene. The CDR3 covers 11 residues. Written as DNA, the CDR3 is TGCGGGGGCCGTTACGTCGATAAAGCTTTCTTT. This sequence encodes CGGRYVDKAFF.

Comments on this clone: The sample has other DNA sequences that encode this CDR3 too. The chain uses TRBV29-1 and TRBJ1-1, with D unresolved. The V end was cut by 5 bases, the J end by 4 bases, with 5 bases between. This CDR3 comprises 10 residues. CDR1 SQVTM and CDR2 ANQGSEA come from the germline V gene. CDR3 coding DNA: TGCAGCGTTCCCGGCACTGAAGCTTTCTTT. Encoded protein: CSVPGTEAFF.

Concerning this clone itself: A much larger clone lies one base from this, so it may be a read error. This same CDR3 is encoded by further DNA sequences in the sample. V is TRBV5-4 and J is TRBJ2-1, with D unresolved. V lost 2 bases and J 2 bases, leaving 5 bases between the germline ends. The CDR3 has 13 residues. Germline loops: CDR1 SGHNT, CDR2 YYREEE (reference sequence). The CDR3, as DNA: TGTGCCAGCAGCTTAAGAGCCTACAATGAGCAGTTCTTC. It yields the protein CASSLRAYNEQFF.

The CDR3 spells CASSSAPGLAGVEQYF. The CDR3 region has the DNA TGCGCCAGCAGCAGCGCCCCGGGACTAGCGGGAGTTGAGCAGTACTTC. The chain combines TRBV5-1 with TRBJ2-7; 14 positions match TRBD2. The CDR3 sequence is 16 residues long. The junction had 10 bases not matched to a gene; V was cut back by 4 bases and J by 7 bases. Germline CDR1 and CDR2: SGHRS and YFSETQ.

The chain has TRBV28 and TRBJ2-7, with 8 positions matching TRBD1. CDR1 is MDHEN and CDR2 is SYDVKM in the germline V gene. The CDR3 consists of 15 residues. The ends lost 1 base at V and 5 bases at J; junction bases unmatched: 7. The CDR3, as DNA: TGTGCCAGCAGTTTATTCCGGACAGGGTTCCACGAGCAGTACTTC. Translating gives CASSLFRTGFHEQYF.

This clone was picked up one time. The chain couples TRBV28 to TRBJ2-5; TRBD2 agrees at 7 bases. Per the germline V gene, CDR1 is MDHEN and CDR2 is SYDVKM. V lost 4 bases and J lost 1; bases outside the gene matches: 9. The CDR3 spans 16 residues. CDR3 DNA: TGTGCCAGCAGTTGCTCCCTGTCTAGCGGCCAAGAGACCCAGTACTTC. Residues: CASSCSLSSGQETQYF.

The chain links TRBV25-1 to TRBJ1-2; D gene uncertain. Trimming shortened V by 3 bases and J by 4 bases, and 15 bases separated the two germline ends. CDR1 and CDR2 from the germline V gene are MGHDK and SYGVNS. The CDR3 runs 15 residues. CDR3: CASSDSLGDPYGYTF. The CDR3 DNA is TGTGCCAGCAGTGATTCGCTTGGAGACCCCTATGGCTACACCTTC.

About this clone itself: Other DNA sequences in this specimen translate into the identical CDR3. The chain is built from TRBV6-5 and TRBJ2-7; D possibly matches TRBD1 or TRBD2 (5 bases each). Trimming took 2 bases from V and 4 from J, leaving 12 bases between them. Germline CDR1 MNHEY, CDR2 SVGAGI. This CDR3 has 14 residues. The CDR3 reads CASSYGGTGYEQYF. DNA of the CDR3: TGTGCCAGCAGTTACGGTGGGACGGGATACGAGCAGTACTTC.

With regard to this clone: Other DNA sequences in the same sample also yield this CDR3. The chain combines TRBV9 with TRBJ2-7; D remains unclear. The V gene's germline CDR1 is SGDLS and CDR2 YYNGEE. This CDR3 spans 13 amino acids. Trimming pared 3 bases from V and 0 bases from J, leaving 7 bases between. The chain's CDR3 is CASSAGHSYEQYF. Written as DNA, the CDR3 is TGTGCCAGCAGCGCTGGCCACTCCTACGAGCAGTACTTC.